This paragraph covers one T cell receptor (beta chain) sequence. This CDR3 is also generated by other DNA sequences in the sample. This entry is derived from a study of shared clonotypes between healthy human individuals. V lost 6 bases and J 0 bases, leaving 4 bases between the germline ends. The CDR3 is 12 residues long. The germline gives CDR1 SNHLY, CDR2 FYNNEI. The assay was immunoSEQ multiplex PCR, and TCRdb's table has in-frame clones only and misses some. The profile shows around 1.6 million clones, 95% to 99% of them singletons. The origin of this receptor is a man aged 30 to 45 in good health. The V call is TRBV2, the J call TRBJ2-3, with D uncertain. The sequenced sample consisted of naive CD4+ T cells sorted from blood. Subset noted: CD45RA+ positively selected. The CDR3 region has the DNA TGTGCCAGCAGGGAGAGCACAGATACGCAGTATTTT. Protein sequence: CASRESTDTQYF. Drawing the rest from reference TRBV2 and TRBJ2-3, the complete variable domain is EPEVTQTPSHQVTQMGQEVILRCVPISNHLYFYWYRQILGQKVEFLVSFYNNEISEKSEIFDDQFSVERPDGSNFTLKIRSTKLEDSAMYFCASRESTDTQYFGPGTRLTVL.